The text below deals with one TCR beta chain. Isolated RNA was reverse transcribed into cDNA used as the sequencing template. Only in-frame clones appear in the TCRdb table, and some are missing; sequencing was by immunoSEQ multiplex PCR. The profile shows about 140,000 clones, approximately 80% of them singletons. The data are from a study of CD8+ T cells in alopecia areata. Study as a whole: A regimen of oral tofacitinib, 5 to 10 mg twice daily, was given to treated patients.

CDR3 size: 16 residues. V was pared by 3 bases and J by 2 bases, with 15 bases between. Germline CDR1 and CDR2: MNHNS and SASEGT. Treatment indicated: oral pan-JAK inhibitor, 5-10 mg twice daily. This chain connects TRBV6-1 to TRBJ2-3; D tentatively reads TRBD1 or TRBD2 (5 bases each). The sequence was collected from a human donor with alopecia areata. The specimen comprised CD8+ T cells sorted from blood, sampled at week 4, from a patient treated with tofacitinib. The CDR3: CASSEAPGRHTDTQYF. DNA for the CDR3: TGTGCCAGCAGTGAGGCTCCGGGACGGCACACAGATACGCAGTATTTT.